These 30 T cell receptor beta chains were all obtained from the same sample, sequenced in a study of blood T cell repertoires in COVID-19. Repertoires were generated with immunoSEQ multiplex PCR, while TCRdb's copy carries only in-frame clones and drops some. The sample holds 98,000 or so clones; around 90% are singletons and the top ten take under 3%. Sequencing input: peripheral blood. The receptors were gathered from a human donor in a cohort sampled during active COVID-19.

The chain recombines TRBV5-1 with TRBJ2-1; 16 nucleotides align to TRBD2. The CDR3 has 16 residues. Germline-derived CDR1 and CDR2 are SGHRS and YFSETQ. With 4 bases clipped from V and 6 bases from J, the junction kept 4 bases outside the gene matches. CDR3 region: CASSAGLAGGANEQFF. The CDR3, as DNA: TGCGCCAGCAGCGCGGGACTAGCGGGAGGGGCCAATGAGCAGTTCTTC.

The CDR3 region has the DNA TGTGCCAGCAGCGGGCCACAGGGCTACGAGCAGTACTTC. The encoded protein is CASSGPQGYEQYF. The chain links TRBV5-4 to TRBJ2-7; D possibly corresponds to TRBD1 (6 bases). Trimming shortened V by 4 bases and J by 3 bases, and 11 bases separated the two germline ends. CDR1 SGHNT and CDR2 YYREEE come from the germline V gene (reference sequence). The CDR3 contains 13 residues.

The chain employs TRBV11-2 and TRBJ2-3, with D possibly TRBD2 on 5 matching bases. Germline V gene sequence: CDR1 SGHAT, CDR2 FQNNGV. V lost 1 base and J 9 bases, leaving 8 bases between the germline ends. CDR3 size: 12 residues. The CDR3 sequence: CASSLGEGTQYF. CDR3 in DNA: TGTGCCAGCAGCTTAGGTGAGGGCACGCAGTATTTT.

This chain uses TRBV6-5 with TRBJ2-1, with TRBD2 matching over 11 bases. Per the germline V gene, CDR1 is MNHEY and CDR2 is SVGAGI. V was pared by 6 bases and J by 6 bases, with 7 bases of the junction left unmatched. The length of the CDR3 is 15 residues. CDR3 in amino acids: CASSHSGGATNEQFF. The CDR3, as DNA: TGTGCCAGCAGCCATAGCGGGGGGGCAACCAATGAGCAGTTCTTC.

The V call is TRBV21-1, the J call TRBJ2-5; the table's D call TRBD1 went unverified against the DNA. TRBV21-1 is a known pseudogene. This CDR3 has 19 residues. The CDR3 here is CASSKRSGDGVWAQETQYF. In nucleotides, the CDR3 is TGTGCCAGCAGCAAAAGGTCAGGGGATGGTGTGTGGGCCCAAGAGACCCAGTACTTC.

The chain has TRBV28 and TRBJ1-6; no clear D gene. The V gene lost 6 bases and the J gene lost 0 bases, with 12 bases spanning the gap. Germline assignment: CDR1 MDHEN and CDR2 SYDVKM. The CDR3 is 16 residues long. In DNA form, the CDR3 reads TGTGCCAGCAGGACTTACACGAGCTCCTATAATTCACCCCTCCACTTT. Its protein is CASRTYTSSYNSPLHF.

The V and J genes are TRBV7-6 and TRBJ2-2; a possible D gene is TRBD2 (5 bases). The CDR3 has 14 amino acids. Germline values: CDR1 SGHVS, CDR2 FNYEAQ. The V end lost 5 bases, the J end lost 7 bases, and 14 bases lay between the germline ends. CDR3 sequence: CASSRTDPIGELFF. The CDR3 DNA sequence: TGTGCCAGCAGCAGGACTGATCCGATCGGGGAGCTGTTTTTT.

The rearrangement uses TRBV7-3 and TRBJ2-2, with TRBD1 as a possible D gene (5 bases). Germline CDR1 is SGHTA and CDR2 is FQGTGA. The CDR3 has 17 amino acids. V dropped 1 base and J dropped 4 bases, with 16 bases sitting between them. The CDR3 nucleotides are TGTGCCAGCAGCTTAAGGGGCTCGCCTGTCAGCACCGGGGAGCTGTTTTTT. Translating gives CASSLRGSPVSTGELFF.

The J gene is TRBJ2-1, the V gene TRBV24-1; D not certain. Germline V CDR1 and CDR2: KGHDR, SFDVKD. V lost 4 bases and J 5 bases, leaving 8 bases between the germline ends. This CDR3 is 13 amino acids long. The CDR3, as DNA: TGTGCCACCAGTGACCTGGCCGACAATGAGCAGTTCTTC. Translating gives CATSDLADNEQFF.

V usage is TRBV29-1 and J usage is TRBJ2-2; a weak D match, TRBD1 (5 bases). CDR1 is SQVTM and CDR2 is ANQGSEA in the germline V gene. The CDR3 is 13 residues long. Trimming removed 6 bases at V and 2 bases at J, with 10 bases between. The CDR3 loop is CSVPGQNTGELFF. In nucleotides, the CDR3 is TGCAGCGTCCCCGGACAAAACACCGGGGAGCTGTTTTTT.

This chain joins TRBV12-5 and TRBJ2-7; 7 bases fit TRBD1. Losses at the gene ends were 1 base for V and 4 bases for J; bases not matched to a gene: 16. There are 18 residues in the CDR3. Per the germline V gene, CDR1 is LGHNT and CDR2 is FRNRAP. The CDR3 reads CASGLDGPGQSMVYEQYF. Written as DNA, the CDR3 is TGTGCTAGTGGTTTGGATGGACCGGGACAGTCTATGGTATACGAGCAGTACTTC.

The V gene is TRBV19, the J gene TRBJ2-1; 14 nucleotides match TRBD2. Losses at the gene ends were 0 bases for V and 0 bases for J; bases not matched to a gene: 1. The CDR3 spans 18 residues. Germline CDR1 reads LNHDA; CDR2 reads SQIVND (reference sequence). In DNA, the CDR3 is TGTGCCAGTAGTATAGACGGGACTAGCGGGAGCTCCTACAATGAGCAGTTCTTC. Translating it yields CASSIDGTSGSSYNEQFF.

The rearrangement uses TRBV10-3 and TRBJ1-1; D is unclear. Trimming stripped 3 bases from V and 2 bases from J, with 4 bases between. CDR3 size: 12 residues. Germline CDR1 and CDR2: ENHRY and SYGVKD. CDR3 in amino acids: CAISDGNTEAFF. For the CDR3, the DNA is TGTGCCATCAGTGACGGTAACACTGAAGCTTTCTTT.

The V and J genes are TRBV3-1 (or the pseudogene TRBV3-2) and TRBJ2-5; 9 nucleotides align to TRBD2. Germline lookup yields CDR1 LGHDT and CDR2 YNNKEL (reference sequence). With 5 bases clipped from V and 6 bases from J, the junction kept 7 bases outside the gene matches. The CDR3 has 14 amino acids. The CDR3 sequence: CASSKGLAGKTQYF. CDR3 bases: TGTGCCAGCAGCAAGGGGCTAGCGGGGAAGACCCAGTACTTC.

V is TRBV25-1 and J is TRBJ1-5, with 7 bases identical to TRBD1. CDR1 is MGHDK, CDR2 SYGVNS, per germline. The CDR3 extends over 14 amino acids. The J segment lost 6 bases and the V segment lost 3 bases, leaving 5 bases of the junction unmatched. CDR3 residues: CASSETGTIQPQHF. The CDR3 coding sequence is TGTGCCAGCAGTGAGACAGGGACGATTCAGCCCCAGCATTTT.

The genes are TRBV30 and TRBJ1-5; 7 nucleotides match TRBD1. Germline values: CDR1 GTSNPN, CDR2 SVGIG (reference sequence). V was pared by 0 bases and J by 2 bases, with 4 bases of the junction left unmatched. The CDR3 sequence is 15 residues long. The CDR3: CAWSVAGGGNQPQHF. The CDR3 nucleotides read TGTGCCTGGAGTGTAGCAGGGGGTGGCAATCAGCCCCAGCATTTT.

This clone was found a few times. CDR3 residues: CASSPGLSEPKLFF. DNA of the CDR3: TGTGCCAGCAGCCCGGGACTGAGCGAGCCTAAACTGTTTTTT. The chain is built from TRBV7-8 and TRBJ1-4; possibly TRBD1 for D (5 bases). The CDR3 sequence is 14 residues long. Germline lookup yields CDR1 SGHVS and CDR2 FQNEAQ. V shed 5 bases and J shed 11 bases, with 18 bases lying between them.

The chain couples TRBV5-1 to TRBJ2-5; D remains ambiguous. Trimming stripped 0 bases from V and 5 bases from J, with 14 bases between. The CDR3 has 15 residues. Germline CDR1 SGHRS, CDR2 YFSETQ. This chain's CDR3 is CASSLAGPGVETQYF. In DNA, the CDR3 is TGCGCCAGCAGCTTGGCGGGTCCCGGCGTGGAGACCCAGTACTTC.

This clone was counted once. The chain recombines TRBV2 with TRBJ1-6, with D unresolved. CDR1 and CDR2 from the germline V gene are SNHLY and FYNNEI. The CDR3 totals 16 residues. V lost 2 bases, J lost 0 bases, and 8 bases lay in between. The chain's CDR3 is CASSEMRSSYNSPLHF. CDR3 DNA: TGTGCCAGCAGTGAAATGCGGAGCTCCTATAATTCACCCCTCCACTTT. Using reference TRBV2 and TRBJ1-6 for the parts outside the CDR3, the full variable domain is EPEVTQTPSHQVTQMGQEVILRCVPISNHLYFYWYRQILGQKVEFLVSFYNNEISEKSEIFDDQFSVERPDGSNFTLKIRSTKLEDSAMYFCASSEMRSSYNSPLHFGNGTRLTVT.

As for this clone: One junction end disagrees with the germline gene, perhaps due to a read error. The CDR3: CASSVGGGTPSSDNSPLHF. The CDR3 DNA follows: TGTGCCAGCAGCGTCGGGGGGGGGACACCCTCCTCCGATAATTCACCCCTCCACTTT. This chain connects TRBV9 to TRBJ1-6; weak D call: TRBD1 (6 bases). The CDR3 is 19 amino acids. Germline V gene data show CDR1 as SGDLS and CDR2 as YYNGEE.

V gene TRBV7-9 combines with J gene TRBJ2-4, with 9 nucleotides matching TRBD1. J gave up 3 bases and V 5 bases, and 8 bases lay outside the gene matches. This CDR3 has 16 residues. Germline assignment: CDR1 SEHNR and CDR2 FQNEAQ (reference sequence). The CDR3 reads CASSPYRGPNKNIQYF. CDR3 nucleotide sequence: TGTGCCAGCAGCCCATACAGGGGGCCCAACAAAAACATTCAGTACTTC.

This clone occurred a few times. The CDR3 DNA reads TGCAGCGTTGTTACAGGGAACTATGGCTACACCTTC. Its protein is CSVVTGNYGYTF. The rearrangement joins TRBV29-1 to TRBJ1-2; TRBD1 is a possible D gene (6 bases). Germline V gene sequence: CDR1 SQVTM, CDR2 ANQGSEA. Trimming took 4 bases from V and 2 from J, leaving 8 bases between them. This CDR3 is 12 amino acids long.

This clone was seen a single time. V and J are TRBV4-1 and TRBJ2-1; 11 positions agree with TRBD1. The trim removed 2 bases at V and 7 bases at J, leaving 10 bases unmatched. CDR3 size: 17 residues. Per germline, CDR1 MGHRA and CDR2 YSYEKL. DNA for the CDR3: TGCGCCAGCAGCCAAACAAGGAGGACAGGGGGCACAAATGAGCAGTTCTTC. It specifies CASSQTRRTGGTNEQFF.

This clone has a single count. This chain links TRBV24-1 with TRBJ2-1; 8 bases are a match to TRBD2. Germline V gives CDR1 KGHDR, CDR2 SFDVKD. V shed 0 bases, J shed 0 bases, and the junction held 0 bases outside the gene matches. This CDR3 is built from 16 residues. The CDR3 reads CATSDLSGSSYNEQFF. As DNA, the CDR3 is TGTGCCACCAGTGATTTGAGCGGGAGCTCCTACAATGAGCAGTTCTTC.

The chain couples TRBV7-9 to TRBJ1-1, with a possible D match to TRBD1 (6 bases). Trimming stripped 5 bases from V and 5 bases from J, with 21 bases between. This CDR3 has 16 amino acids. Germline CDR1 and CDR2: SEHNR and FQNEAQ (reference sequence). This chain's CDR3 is CASSTRQARDRTEAFF. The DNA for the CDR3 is TGTGCCAGCAGCACCCGACAGGCCCGCGACCGGACTGAAGCTTTCTTT. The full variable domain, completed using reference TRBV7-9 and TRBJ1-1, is DTGVSQNPRHKITKRGQNVTFRCDPISEHNRLYWYRQTLGQGPEFLTYFQNEAQLEKSRLLSDRFSAERPKGSFSTLEIQRTEQGDSAMYLCASSTRQARDRTEAFFGQGTRLTVV.

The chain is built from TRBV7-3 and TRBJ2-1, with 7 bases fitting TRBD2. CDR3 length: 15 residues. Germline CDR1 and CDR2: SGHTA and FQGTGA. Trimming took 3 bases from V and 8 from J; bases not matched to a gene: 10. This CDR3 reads CASSFGLVGHDEQFF. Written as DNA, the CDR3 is TGTGCCAGCAGCTTTGGACTAGTCGGACACGATGAGCAGTTCTTC.

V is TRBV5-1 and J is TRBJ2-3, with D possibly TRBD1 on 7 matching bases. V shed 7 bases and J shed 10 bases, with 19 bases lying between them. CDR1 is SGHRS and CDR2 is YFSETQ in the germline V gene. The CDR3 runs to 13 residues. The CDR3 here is CASRRIDREAQYF. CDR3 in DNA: TGCGCCAGCCGACGAATCGACAGGGAGGCGCAGTATTTT.

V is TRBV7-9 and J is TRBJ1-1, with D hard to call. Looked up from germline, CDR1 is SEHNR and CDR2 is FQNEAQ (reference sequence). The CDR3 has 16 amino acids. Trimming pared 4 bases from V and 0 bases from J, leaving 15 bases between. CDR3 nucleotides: TGTGCCAGCAGCTCATTCGACACGGGGATGAACACTGAAGCTTTCTTT. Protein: CASSSFDTGMNTEAFF.

Here the CDR3 DNA reads TGCGCCAGCAGCTCTACGGGTGTTGCAGATACGCAGTATTTT. This gives the protein CASSSTGVADTQYF. This sequence joins TRBV5-1 and TRBJ2-3; the D is unclear. Germline V lookup: CDR1 SGHRS, CDR2 YFSETQ. V shed 3 bases and J shed 4 bases, with 12 bases lying between them. CDR3 length: 14 amino acids.

CDR3 DNA sequence: TGCGCCAGCAGCTCAGGAGGGGAGGGTCAGCCCCAGCATTTT. Its translation is CASSSGGEGQPQHF. This chain links TRBV5-1 with TRBJ1-5; weak D call: TRBD1 (5 bases). V was trimmed by 3 bases and J by 6 bases, leaving 13 bases between them. The CDR3 totals 14 residues. CDR1 SGHRS and CDR2 YFSETQ come from the germline V gene.